This T cell receptor (beta chain) was obtained from a study of a mutant IDH1 vaccine in newly diagnosed glioma. Study-wide background: Patients under treatment included around 60% males and about 38% females and had a mean age of approximately 40 years. It was radiotherapy, temozolomide, or both that patients received previously, with most receiving both. Study outcomes and limitations: Among patients, around 93% showed immune responses induced by the vaccine.

As to this clone: Its antigen is not identified.

Described time point: baseline, week 1 (first vaccination visit). Treatment indicated: pre-vaccination baseline after standard-of-care therapy. Tumors from donors were new WHO grade 3 or 4 IDH1-mutant astrocytomas with ATRX loss. This CDR3 contains 15 residues. Trimming took 3 bases from V and 2 from J; bases not matched to a gene: 4. Germline-derived CDR1 and CDR2 are SGHNT and YYREEE (reference sequence). Measured with immunoSEQ multiplex PCR; TCRdb has only the in-frame clones, and not every one. The repertoire holds roughly 68,000 clones, with more than 65% as singletons. The starting material was PBMCs, obtained from a glioma patient treated with radiotherapy, temozolomide or both. The chain links TRBV5-4 to TRBJ2-3, with 9 bases aligning to TRBD1. The receptor was isolated from a man aged 50-59 years with glioma. This chain's CDR3 is CASSWGQGTTDTQYF. In DNA form, the CDR3 reads TGTGCCAGCAGCTGGGGACAGGGAACCACAGATACGCAGTATTTT.